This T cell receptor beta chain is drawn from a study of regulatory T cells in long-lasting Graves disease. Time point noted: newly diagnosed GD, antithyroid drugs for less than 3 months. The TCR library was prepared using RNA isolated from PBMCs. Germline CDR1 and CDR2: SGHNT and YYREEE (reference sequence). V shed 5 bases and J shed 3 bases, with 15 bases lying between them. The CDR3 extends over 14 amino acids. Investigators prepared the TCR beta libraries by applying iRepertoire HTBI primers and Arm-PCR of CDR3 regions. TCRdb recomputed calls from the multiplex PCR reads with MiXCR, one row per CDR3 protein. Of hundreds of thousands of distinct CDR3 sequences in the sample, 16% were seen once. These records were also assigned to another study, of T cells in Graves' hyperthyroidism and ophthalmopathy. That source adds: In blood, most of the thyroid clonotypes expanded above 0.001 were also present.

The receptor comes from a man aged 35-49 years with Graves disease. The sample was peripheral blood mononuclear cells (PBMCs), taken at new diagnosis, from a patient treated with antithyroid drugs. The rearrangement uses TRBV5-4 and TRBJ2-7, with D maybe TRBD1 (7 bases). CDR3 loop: CASRGGQRHYEQYF. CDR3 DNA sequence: TGTGCCAGCAGGGGGGGACAGAGACACTACGAGCAGTACTTC.